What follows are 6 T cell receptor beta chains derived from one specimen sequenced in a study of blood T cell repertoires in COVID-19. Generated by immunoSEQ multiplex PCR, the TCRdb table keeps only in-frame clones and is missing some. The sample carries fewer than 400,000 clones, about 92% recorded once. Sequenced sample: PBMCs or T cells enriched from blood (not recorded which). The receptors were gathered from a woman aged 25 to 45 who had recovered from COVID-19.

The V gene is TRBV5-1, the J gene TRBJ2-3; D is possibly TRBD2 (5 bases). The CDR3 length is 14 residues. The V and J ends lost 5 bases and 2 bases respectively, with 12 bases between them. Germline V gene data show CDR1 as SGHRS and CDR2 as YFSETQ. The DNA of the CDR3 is TGCGCCAGCAGGGCAGCGGACCCCACAGATACGCAGTATTTT. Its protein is CASRAADPTDTQYF.

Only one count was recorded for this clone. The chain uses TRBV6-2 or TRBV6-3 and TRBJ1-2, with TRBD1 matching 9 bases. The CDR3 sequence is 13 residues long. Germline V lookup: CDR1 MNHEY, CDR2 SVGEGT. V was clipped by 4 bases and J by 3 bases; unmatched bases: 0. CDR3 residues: CASSWTGDYGYTF. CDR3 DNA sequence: TGTGCCAGCAGTTGGACAGGGGACTATGGCTACACCTTC.

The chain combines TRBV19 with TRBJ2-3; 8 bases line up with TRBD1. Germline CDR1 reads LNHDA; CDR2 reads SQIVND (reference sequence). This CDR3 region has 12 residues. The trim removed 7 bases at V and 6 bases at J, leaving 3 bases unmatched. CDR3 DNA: TGTGCCAGTAACACAGGGGGGGATACGCAGTATTTT. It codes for CASNTGGDTQYF.

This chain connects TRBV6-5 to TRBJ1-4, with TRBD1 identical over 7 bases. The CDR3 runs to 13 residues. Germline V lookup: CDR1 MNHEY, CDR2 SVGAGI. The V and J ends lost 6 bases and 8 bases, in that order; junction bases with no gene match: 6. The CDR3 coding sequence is TGTGCCAGCAGGGGGACAGAAGAGGAAAAACTGTTTTTT. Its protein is CASRGTEEEKLFF.

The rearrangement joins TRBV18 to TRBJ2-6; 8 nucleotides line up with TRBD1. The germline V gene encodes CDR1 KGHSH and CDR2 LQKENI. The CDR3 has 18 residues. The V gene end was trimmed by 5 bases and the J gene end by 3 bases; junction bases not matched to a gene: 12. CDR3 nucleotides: TGTGCCAGCTCATTCCGGGACAGGCCTGTGGATGGGGCCAACGTCCTGACTTTC. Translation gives CASSFRDRPVDGANVLTF.

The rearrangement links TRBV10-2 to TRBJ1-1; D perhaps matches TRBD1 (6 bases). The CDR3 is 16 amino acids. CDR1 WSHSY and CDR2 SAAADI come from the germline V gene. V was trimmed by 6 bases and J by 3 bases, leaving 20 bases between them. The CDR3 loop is CASSPEGGRGYTEAFF. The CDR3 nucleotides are TGCGCCAGCAGCCCCGAGGGGGGGCGCGGATACACTGAAGCTTTCTTT.